The subject of this entry is one T cell receptor (beta chain). Its matching antigen is unknown. V was pared by 7 bases and J by 6 bases, with 3 bases between. The V gene's germline CDR1 is SNHLY and CDR2 FYNNEI. The CDR3 is 9 residues long. This specimen comes from a study of T cell repertoires in cytomegalovirus infection. Across the study: As its CMV epitopes, the study selected recently identified HLA-C-restricted and well-studied HLA-B-restricted targets. Public TCR beta signature analysis indicated the presence of both CMV infection and matching HLA type.

Each CDR3 protein gets one entry after TCRdb re-called the reads with MiXCR. Among 750,000 to 900,000 distinct CDR3 sequences listed, around 29% were seen once. Study-level results: Summed public TCR beta family frequency identified CMV carriers bearing the relevant HLA. HLA-C-restricted CMV clonotypes gave the most frequent clonotype in two of eight donors.

The source was cultured CD8+ T cells from PBMCs, collected from culture after CMV antigen stimulation. The rearrangement joins TRBV2 to TRBJ2-5; D is unresolved. This TCR came from a human donor in good health (CMV status not recorded). Some clones in this sample may be carry-over from other donors' samples. CDR3 DNA: TGTGCCAGCACGAAGACCCAGTACTTC. Protein product: CASTKTQYF.